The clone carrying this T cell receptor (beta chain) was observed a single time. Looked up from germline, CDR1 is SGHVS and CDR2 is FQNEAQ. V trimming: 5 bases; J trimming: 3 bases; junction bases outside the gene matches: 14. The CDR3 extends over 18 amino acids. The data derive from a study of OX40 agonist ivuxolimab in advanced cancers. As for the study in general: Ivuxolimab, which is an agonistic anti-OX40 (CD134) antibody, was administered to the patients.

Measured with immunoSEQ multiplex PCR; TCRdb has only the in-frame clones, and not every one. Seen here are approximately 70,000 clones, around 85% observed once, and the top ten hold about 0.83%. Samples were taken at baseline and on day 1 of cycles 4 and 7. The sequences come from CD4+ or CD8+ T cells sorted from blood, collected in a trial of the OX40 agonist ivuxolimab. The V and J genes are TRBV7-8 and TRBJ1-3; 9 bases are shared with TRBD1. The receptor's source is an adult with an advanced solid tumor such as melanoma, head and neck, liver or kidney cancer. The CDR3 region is CASSGGSRQGVYGNTIYF. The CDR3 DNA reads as TGTGCCAGCAGCGGCGGATCGCGACAGGGGGTTTATGGAAACACCATATATTTT.